This T cell receptor beta chain was observed in a study of blood T cell repertoires in COVID-19. Germline CDR1 reads SGHKS; CDR2 reads YYEKEE (reference sequence). The trim removed 2 bases at V and 9 bases at J, leaving 8 bases unmatched. This CDR3 region has 14 residues. Here immunoSEQ multiplex PCR was the method, and the copy in TCRdb shows in-frame clones only, minus some. The sample contains roughly 200,000 clones, about nine tenths of which appear only once. In this sample, this clone turned up a few times. The V and J genes are TRBV5-5 and TRBJ2-7; 10 bases line up with TRBD2. The sequencing input was PBMCs or T cells enriched from blood (not recorded which). The TCR comes from a woman aged 25 to 39 who had recovered from COVID-19. The CDR3 loop reads CASSFSPSGRGQYF. CDR3 DNA sequence: TGTGCCAGCAGCTTTTCCCCTAGCGGGAGAGGGCAGTACTTC. Supplemented by reference TRBV5-5 and TRBJ2-7, the full variable domain reads DAGVTQSPTHLIKTRGQQVTLRCSPISGHKSVSWYQQVLGQGPQFIFQYYEKEERGRGNFPDRFSARQFPNYSSELNVNALLLGDSALYLCASSFSPSGRGQYFGPGTRLTVT.